This TCR beta chain was identified during a study of T cell responses to AZD1222 COVID-19 vaccine. Findings and limits, study-wide: CD4 TCRs linked to vaccination spanned spike, dominating at 160-218 and 743-854. Spike-specific TCR repertoires showed rising breadth and depth after two AZD1222 doses.

In the case of this clone: The antigen is not known.

The CDR3 extends over 13 amino acids. Germline CDR1 reads PRHDT; CDR2 reads FYEKMQ (reference sequence). Trimming shortened V by 7 bases and J by 11 bases, and 20 bases separated the two germline ends. Sequenced by immunoSEQ multiplex PCR; TCRdb stores in-frame clones only, minus some. The table records over 110,000 clones, roughly 90% of them present only once. The V gene is TRBV13, the J gene TRBJ1-1; a possible D gene is TRBD1 (6 bases). The source material was peripheral blood, sampled 28 days after the second AZD1222 dose. The clonotype comes from an adult who received the AZD1222 COVID-19 vaccine. CDR3 in amino acids: CASKPRGVLDAFF. The DNA for the CDR3 is TGTGCCAGCAAACCGAGGGGGGTATTGGATGCTTTCTTT. The full variable domain, completed using reference TRBV13 and TRBJ1-1, is AAGVIQSPRHLIKEKRETATLKCYPIPRHDTVYWYQQGPGQDPQFLISFYEKMQSDKGSIPDRFSAQQFSDYHSELNMSSLELGDSALYFCASKPRGVLDAFFGQGTRLTVV.